The 5 T cell receptor beta chains presented below share a single source sample, sequenced in a study of CD4 T cells in relation to SARS-CoV-2 and coronaviruses. Assay used: immunoSEQ multiplex PCR; TCRdb lists only in-frame clones, some missing. Among around 11,000 clones, about three quarters were seen once, and the ten largest hold approximately 15%. Before the COVID-19 pandemic, during about 2011-2019, CD4+ T cells were taken from unexposed donors. Isolation of CD4+ T cells took place after around eleven days in culture. These TCRs are of unknown antigen specificity. Sequenced sample: CD4+ T cells from PBMCs, cultured in vitro. The receptors originated from a human donor in good health.

In DNA, the CDR3 is TGCGCCAGCAGCCGAGAGGGCAGGGGGCTTGAGACCCAGTACTTC. This encodes CASSREGRGLETQYF. This sequence joins TRBV5-1 and TRBJ2-5, with 8 bases matching TRBD1. Germline V CDR1 and CDR2: SGHRS, YFSETQ. After removal of 4 bases from V and 5 bases from J, the junction contained 10 bases not matched to a gene. The CDR3 is 15 residues long.

This clone was seen only once. V usage is TRBV6-6 and J usage is TRBJ2-7; 9 bases are a match to TRBD1. Trimming at V came to 1 base and at J to 3 bases, leaving 7 bases not matched to a gene. CDR3 length: 16 residues. Germline values: CDR1 MNHNY, CDR2 SVGAGI (reference sequence). The CDR3 spells CASSYFYRGRLYEQYF. As DNA, the CDR3 is TGTGCCAGCAGTTACTTTTACAGGGGGCGTCTCTACGAGCAGTACTTC.

The chain is built from TRBV14 and TRBJ2-7; D is perhaps TRBD1 or TRBD2 (5 bases each). V lost 6 bases and J 0 bases, leaving 12 bases between the germline ends. The germline V gene has CDR1 SGHDN and CDR2 FVKESK. The CDR3 is 14 amino acids. For the CDR3, the DNA is TGTGCCAGCAGTCGGGACCGAAACTCCTACGAGCAGTACTTC. It codes for CASSRDRNSYEQYF.

The gene calls are TRBV2 and TRBJ2-1; 10 nucleotides match TRBD1. The CDR3 runs 16 residues. Looked up from germline, CDR1 is SNHLY and CDR2 is FYNNEI. The junction had 12 bases not matched to a gene; V was cut back by 6 bases and J by 7 bases. For the CDR3, the DNA is TGTGCCAGCAGGGGACCGACAGGGGGCTCTGGGAATGAGCAGTTCTTC. This gives the protein CASRGPTGGSGNEQFF.

The chain uses TRBV6-5 and TRBJ1-3; 11 nucleotides line up with TRBD1. The junction had 0 bases not matched to a gene; V was cut back by 6 bases and J by 5 bases. The CDR3 loop spans 13 amino acids. Germline-derived CDR1 and CDR2 are MNHEY and SVGAGI. Here the CDR3 reads CASRDRGRNTIYF. CDR3 in DNA: TGTGCCAGCAGGGACAGGGGGCGAAACACCATATATTTT.